The present T cell receptor (beta chain) was sequenced within a study of radiotherapy plus CTLA-4 blockade in lung cancer. As for the study in general: Objective responses were recorded in 15% to 20% of patients, with disease control recorded in 25% to 40%.

Using immunoSEQ multiplex PCR, the repertoire was profiled, and TCRdb retains in-frame clones only, with some absent. The sample contains 51,000 or so clones, approximately 90% of which appear only once. This CDR3 region has 18 residues. CDR1 and CDR2 (germline): LNHDA, SQIVND (reference sequence). The V gene end was trimmed by 1 base and the J gene end by 0 bases; junction bases not matched to a gene: 4. Concerning this clone itself: Within the sample, other DNA sequences also encode this same CDR3.

The sequence derives from a human donor with non-small cell lung cancer whose response to radiotherapy plus ipilimumab could not be evaluated. The material was peripheral blood, obtained from a patient treated with radiotherapy plus ipilimumab. The genes are TRBV19 and TRBJ2-2, with TRBD2 identical over 11 bases. The CDR3: CASSIGLAGGPNTGELFF. Written as DNA, the CDR3 is TGTGCCAGTAGTATAGGTCTAGCGGGAGGCCCGAACACCGGGGAGCTGTTTTTT. The variable domain in full, completed from reference TRBV19 and TRBJ2-2, reads DGGITQSPKYLFRKEGQNVTLSCEQNLNHDAMYWYRQDPGQGLRLIYYSQIVNDFQKGDIAEGYSVSREKKESFPLTVTSAQKNPTAFYLCASSIGLAGGPNTGELFFGEGSRLTVL.